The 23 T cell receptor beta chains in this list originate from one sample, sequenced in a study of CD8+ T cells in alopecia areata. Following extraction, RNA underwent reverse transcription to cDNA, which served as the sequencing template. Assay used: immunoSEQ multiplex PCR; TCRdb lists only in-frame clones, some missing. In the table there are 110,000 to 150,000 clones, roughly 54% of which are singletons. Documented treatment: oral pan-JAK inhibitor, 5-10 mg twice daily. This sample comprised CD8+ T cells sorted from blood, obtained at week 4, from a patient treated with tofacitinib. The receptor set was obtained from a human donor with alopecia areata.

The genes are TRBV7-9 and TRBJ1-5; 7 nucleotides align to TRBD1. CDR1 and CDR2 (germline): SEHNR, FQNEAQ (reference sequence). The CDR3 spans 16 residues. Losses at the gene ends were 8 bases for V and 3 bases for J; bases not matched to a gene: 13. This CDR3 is CASSSTGWSLNQPQHF. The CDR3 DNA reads TGTGCCAGCTCGTCGACAGGGTGGTCCCTCAATCAGCCCCAGCATTTT.

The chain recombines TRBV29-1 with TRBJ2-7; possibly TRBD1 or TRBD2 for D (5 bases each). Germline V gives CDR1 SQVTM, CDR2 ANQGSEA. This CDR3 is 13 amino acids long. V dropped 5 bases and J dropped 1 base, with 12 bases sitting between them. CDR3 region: CSVSGTISYEQYF. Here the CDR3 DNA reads TGCAGCGTTTCCGGGACGATTTCCTACGAGCAGTACTTC.

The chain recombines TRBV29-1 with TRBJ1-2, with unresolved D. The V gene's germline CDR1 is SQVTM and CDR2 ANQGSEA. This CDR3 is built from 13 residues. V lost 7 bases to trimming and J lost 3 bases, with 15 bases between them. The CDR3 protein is CSAGSDGDYGYTF. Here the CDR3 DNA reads TGCAGCGCGGGGTCGGATGGTGACTATGGCTACACCTTC.

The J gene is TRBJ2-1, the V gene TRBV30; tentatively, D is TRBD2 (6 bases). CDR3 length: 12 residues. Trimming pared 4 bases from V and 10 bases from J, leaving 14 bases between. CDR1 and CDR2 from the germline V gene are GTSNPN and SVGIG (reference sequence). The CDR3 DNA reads TGTGCCTGGACCCCCCGGGGGAACGAGCAGTTCTTC. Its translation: CAWTPRGNEQFF.

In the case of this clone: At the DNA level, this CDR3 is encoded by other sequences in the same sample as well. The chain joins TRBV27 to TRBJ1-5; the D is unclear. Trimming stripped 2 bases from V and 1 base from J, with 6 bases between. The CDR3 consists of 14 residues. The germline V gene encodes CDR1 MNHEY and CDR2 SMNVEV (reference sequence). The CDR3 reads CASSLGSSNQPQHF. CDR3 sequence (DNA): TGTGCCAGCAGTTTAGGGTCGAGCAATCAGCCCCAGCATTTT.

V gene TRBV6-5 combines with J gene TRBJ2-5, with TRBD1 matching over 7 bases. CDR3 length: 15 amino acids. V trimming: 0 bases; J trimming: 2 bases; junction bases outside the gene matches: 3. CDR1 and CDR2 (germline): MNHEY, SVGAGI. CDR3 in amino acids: CASSYSGTVQETQYF. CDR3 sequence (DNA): TGTGCCAGCAGTTACTCCGGGACAGTTCAAGAGACCCAGTACTTC.

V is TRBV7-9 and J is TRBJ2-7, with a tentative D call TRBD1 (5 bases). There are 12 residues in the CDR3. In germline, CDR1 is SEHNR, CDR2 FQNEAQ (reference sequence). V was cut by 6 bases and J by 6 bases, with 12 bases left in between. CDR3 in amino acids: CASSSRGLEQYF. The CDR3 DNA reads TGTGCCAGCAGTTCTAGGGGTCTCGAGCAGTACTTC.

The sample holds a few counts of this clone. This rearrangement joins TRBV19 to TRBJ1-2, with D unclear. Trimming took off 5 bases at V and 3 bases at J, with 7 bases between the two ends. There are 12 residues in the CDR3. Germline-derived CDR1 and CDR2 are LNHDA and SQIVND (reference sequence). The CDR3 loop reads CASSSEYYGYTF. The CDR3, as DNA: TGTGCCAGTAGTTCGGAATACTATGGCTACACCTTC.

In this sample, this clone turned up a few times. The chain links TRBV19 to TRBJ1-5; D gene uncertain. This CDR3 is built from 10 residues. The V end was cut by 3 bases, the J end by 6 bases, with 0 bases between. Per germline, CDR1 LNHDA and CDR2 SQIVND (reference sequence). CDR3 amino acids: CASSIQPQHF. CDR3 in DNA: TGTGCCAGTAGTATTCAGCCCCAGCATTTT. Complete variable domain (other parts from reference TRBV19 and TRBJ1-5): DGGITQSPKYLFRKEGQNVTLSCEQNLNHDAMYWYRQDPGQGLRLIYYSQIVNDFQKGDIAEGYSVSREKKESFPLTVTSAQKNPTAFYLCASSIQPQHFGDGTRLSIL.

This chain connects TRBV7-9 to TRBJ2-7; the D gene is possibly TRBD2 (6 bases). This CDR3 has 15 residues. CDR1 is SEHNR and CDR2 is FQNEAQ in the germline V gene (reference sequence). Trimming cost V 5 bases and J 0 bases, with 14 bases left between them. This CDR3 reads CASSLTTRSSYEQYF. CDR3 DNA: TGTGCCAGCAGCCTTACGACTAGAAGCTCCTACGAGCAGTACTTC.

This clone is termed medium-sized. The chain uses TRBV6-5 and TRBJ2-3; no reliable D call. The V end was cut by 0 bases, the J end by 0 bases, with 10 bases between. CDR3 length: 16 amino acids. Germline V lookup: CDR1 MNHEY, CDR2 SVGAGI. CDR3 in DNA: TGTGCCAGCAGTTACTCTCGCAGAGCTAGCACAGATACGCAGTATTTT. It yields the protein CASSYSRRASTDTQYF.

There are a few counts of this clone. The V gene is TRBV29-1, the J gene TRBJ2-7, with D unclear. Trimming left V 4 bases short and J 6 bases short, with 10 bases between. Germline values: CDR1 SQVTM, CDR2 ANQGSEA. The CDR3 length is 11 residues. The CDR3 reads CSVVGLLEQYF. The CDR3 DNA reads TGCAGCGTTGTAGGTTTGCTCGAGCAGTACTTC.

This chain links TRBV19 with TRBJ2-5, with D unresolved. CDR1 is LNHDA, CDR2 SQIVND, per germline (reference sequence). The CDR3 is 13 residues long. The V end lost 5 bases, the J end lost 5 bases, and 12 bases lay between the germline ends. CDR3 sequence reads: CASSYGVVETQYF. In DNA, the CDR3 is TGTGCCAGTAGTTATGGGGTCGTCGAGACCCAGTACTTC. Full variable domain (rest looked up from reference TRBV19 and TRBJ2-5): DGGITQSPKYLFRKEGQNVTLSCEQNLNHDAMYWYRQDPGQGLRLIYYSQIVNDFQKGDIAEGYSVSREKKESFPLTVTSAQKNPTAFYLCASSYGVVETQYFGPGTRLLVL.

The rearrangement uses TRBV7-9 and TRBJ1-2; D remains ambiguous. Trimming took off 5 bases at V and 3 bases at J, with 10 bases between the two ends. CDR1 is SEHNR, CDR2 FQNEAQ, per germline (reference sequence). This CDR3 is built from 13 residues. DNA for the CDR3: TGTGCCAGCAGCCGGACGGCGGACTATGGCTACACCTTC. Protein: CASSRTADYGYTF. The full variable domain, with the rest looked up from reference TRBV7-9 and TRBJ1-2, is DTGVSQNPRHKITKRGQNVTFRCDPISEHNRLYWYRQTLGQGPEFLTYFQNEAQLEKSRLLSDRFSAERPKGSFSTLEIQRTEQGDSAMYLCASSRTADYGYTFGSGTRLTVV.

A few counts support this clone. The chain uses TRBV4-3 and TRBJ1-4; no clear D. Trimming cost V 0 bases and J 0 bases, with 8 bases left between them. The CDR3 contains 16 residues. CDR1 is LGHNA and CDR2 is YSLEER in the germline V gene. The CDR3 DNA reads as TGCGCCAGCAGCCAAGATGGATCAGCAACTAATGAAAAACTGTTTTTT. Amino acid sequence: CASSQDGSATNEKLFF.

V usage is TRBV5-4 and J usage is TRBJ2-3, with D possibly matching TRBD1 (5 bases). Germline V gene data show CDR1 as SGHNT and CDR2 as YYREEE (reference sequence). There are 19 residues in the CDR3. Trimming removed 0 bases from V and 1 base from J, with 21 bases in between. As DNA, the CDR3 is TGTGCCAGCAGCTTGGTTTGGTCGGTGACAGTTGAATGCACAGATACGCAGTATTTT. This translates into CASSLVWSVTVECTDTQYF. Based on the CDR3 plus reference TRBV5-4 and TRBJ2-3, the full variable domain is ETGVTQSPTHLIKTRGQQVTLRCSSQSGHNTVSWYQQALGQGPQFIFQYYREEENGRGNFPPRFSGLQFPNYSSELNVNALELDDSALYLCASSLVWSVTVECTDTQYFGPGTRLTVL.

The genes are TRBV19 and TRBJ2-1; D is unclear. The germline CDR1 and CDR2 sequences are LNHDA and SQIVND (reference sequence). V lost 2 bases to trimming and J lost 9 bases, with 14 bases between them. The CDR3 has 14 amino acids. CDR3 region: CASSILKDNVEQFF. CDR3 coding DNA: TGTGCCAGTAGTATATTGAAAGACAATGTTGAGCAGTTCTTC. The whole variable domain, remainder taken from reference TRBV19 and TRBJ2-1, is DGGITQSPKYLFRKEGQNVTLSCEQNLNHDAMYWYRQDPGQGLRLIYYSQIVNDFQKGDIAEGYSVSREKKESFPLTVTSAQKNPTAFYLCASSILKDNVEQFFGPGTRLTVL.

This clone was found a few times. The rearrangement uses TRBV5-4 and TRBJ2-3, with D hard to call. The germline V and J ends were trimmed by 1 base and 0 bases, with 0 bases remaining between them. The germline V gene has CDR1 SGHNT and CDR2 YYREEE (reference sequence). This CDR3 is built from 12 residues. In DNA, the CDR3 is TGTGCCAGCAGCTTGAGCACAGATACGCAGTATTTT. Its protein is CASSLSTDTQYF.

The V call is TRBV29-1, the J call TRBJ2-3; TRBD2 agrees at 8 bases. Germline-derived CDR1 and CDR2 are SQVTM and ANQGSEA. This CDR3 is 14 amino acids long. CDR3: CSGDGGALTDTQYF. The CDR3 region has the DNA TGCAGTGGGGACGGGGGGGCCTTGACAGATACGCAGTATTTT.

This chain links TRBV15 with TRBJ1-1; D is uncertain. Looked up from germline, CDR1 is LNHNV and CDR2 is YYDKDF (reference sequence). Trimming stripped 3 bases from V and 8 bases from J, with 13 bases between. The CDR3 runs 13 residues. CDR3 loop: CATSSRARGEAFF. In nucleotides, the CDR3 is TGTGCCACCAGCAGCCGGGCGAGAGGGGAAGCTTTCTTT. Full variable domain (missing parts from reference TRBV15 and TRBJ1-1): DAMVIQNPRYQVTQFGKPVTLSCSQTLNHNVMYWYQQKSSQAPKLLFHYYDKDFNNEADTPDNFQSRRPNTSFCFLDIRSPGLGDTAMYLCATSSRARGEAFFGQGTRLTVV.

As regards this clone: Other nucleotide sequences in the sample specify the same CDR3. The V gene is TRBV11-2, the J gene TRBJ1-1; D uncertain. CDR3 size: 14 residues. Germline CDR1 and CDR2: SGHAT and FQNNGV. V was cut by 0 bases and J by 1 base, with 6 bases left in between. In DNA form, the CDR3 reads TGTGCCAGCAGCTTAGAAGGCGGGAACACTGAAGCTTTCTTT. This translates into CASSLEGGNTEAFF.

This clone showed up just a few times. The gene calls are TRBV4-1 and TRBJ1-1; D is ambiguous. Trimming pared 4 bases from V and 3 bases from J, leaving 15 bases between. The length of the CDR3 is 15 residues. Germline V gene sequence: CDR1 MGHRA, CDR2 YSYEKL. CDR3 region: CASSPRWERDTEAFF. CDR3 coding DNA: TGCGCCAGCAGCCCCCGCTGGGAGAGGGACACTGAAGCTTTCTTT.

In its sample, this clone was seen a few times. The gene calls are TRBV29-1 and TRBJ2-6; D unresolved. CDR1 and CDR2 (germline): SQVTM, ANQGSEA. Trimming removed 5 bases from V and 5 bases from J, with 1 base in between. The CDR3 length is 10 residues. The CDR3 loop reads CSVWANVLTF. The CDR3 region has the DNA TGCAGCGTTTGGGCCAACGTCCTGACTTTC. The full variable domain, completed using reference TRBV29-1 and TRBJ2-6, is SAVISQKPSRDICQRGTSLTIQCQVDSQVTMMFWYRQQPGQSLTLIATANQGSEATYESGFVIDKFPISRPNLTFSTLTVSNMSPEDSSIYLCSVWANVLTFGAGSRLTVL.